This is a list of T cell receptor beta chains from one sample in a study of PD-L1 blockade in urothelial cancer. Sequenced by immunoSEQ multiplex PCR; TCRdb stores in-frame clones only, minus some. The table has approximately 79,000 clones, about 91% seen once. Sequenced here: PBMCs, sampled around atezolizumab (anti-PD-L1) treatment. The receptors shown here come from a woman at least 80 years old with urothelial cancer. The CDR3 runs from the conserved cysteine through the conserved F or W. The order of the fields is clone size, D gene, V gene, J gene, CDR3 protein, CDR3 DNA. A D gene is named only where the DNA matches it firmly. Expanded clones are given a class, and other clones once, few, many or no size at all.

size: NA
D: NA
V: TRBV7-3
J: TRBJ2-5
CDR3: CASSLNRAGGAGSQYF
DNA: TGTGCCAGCAGCTTAAACCGGGCAGGGGGTGCGGGGTCCCAGTACTTC

size: NA
D: TRBD1
V: TRBV27
J: TRBJ1-2
CDR3: CASSLSPYDLGGRGYTF
DNA: TGTGCCAGCAGTTTATCGCCGTATGATTTAGGGGGCAGGGGCTACACCTTC

size: once
D: NA
V: TRBV20-1
J: TRBJ1-5
CDR3: CSARHQELQHF
DNA: TGCAGTGCTAGACACCAAGAGCTCCAGCATTTT

size: few
D: TRBD1
V: TRBV5-8
J: TRBJ1-1
CDR3: CATIRGQNTEAFF
DNA: TGTGCCACCATCAGGGGGCAGAACACTGAAGCTTTCTTT

size: NA
D: TRBD2
V: TRBV2
J: TRBJ2-2
CDR3: CASTLGGLATGELFF
DNA: TGTGCCAGCACCCTGGGGGGACTAGCAACCGGGGAGCTGTTTTTT

size: NA
D: TRBD1
V: TRBV7-2
J: TRBJ1-3
CDR3: CAVRTGTFSGNTIYF
DNA: TGTGCCGTCCGGACAGGAACCTTCTCTGGAAACACCATATATTTT

size: few
D: TRBD1
V: TRBV7-9
J: TRBJ1-1
CDR3: CASSRLTRDRDTEAFF
DNA: TGTGCCAGCAGCCGACTTACCCGGGACAGGGACACTGAAGCTTTCTTT

size: NA
D: NA
V: TRBV27
J: TRBJ1-5
CDR3: CASSFLRQPQHF
DNA: TGTGCCAGCAGTTTTCTGCGTCAGCCCCAGCATTTT

size: NA
D: NA
V: TRBV28
J: TRBJ1-1
CDR3: CASSLAGMSEAFF
DNA: TGTGCCAGCAGTTTAGCCGGTATGTCTGAAGCTTTCTTT

size: NA
D: NA
V: TRBV28
J: TRBJ1-1
CDR3: CASSLSTGSEAFF
DNA: TGTGCCAGCAGTTTATCTACAGGGTCTGAAGCTTTCTTT

size: NA
D: TRBD1
V: TRBV7-2
J: TRBJ2-1
CDR3: CASSLGDRGWNEQFF
DNA: TGTGCCAGCAGCTTAGGGGACAGGGGGTGGAATGAGCAGTTCTTC

size: NA
D: NA
V: TRBV28
J: TRBJ2-7
CDR3: CASSRGGVRSGHPYEQYF
DNA: TGTGCCAGCAGTCGAGGGGGGGTACGGAGCGGGCACCCCTACGAGCAGTACTTC

size: NA
D: NA
V: TRBV5-1
J: TRBJ1-2
CDR3: CASSRGAGIYGYTF
DNA: TGCGCCAGCAGCCGGGGGGCAGGGATCTATGGCTACACCTTC

size: NA
D: TRBD2
V: TRBV27
J: TRBJ2-1
CDR3: CASSPGLAEYNEQFF
DNA: TGTGCCAGCAGTCCAGGACTAGCGGAATACAATGAGCAGTTCTTC

size: once
D: TRBD1
V: TRBV15
J: TRBJ1-1
CDR3: CATSRENRGLAFF
DNA: TGTGCCACCAGCAGAGAGAACAGGGGGTTAGCTTTCTTT

size: once
D: TRBD2
V: TRBV5-1
J: TRBJ2-3
CDR3: CASTEAGADTQYF
DNA: TGCGCCAGCACGGAAGCGGGAGCAGATACGCAGTATTTT

size: NA
D: TRBD2
V: TRBV30
J: TRBJ2-7
CDR3: CAWSVSGTGEQYF
DNA: TGTGCCTGGAGCGTTAGCGGGACTGGCGAGCAGTACTTC

size: NA
D: NA
V: TRBV19
J: TRBJ1-4
CDR3: CASRGAEKLFF
DNA: TGTGCCAGTCGCGGGGCTGAAAAACTGTTTTTT

size: NA
D: TRBD1
V: TRBV7-2
J: TRBJ2-7
CDR3: CASSSWDRGLYEQYF
DNA: TGTGCCAGCAGCTCCTGGGACAGGGGGCTATACGAGCAGTACTTC

size: NA
D: NA
V: TRBV9
J: TRBJ2-5
CDR3: CASSLTHQETQYF
DNA: TGTGCCAGCAGCCTGACACACCAAGAGACCCAGTACTTC

size: once
D: TRBD2
V: TRBV6-1
J: TRBJ2-7
CDR3: CASNQAGTSGEQYF
DNA: TGTGCCAGCAACCAGGCTGGGACTAGCGGCGAGCAGTACTTC

size: NA
D: TRBD1
V: TRBV27
J: TRBJ2-5
CDR3: CASSSSGTEETQYF
DNA: TGTGCCAGCAGTTCCTCCGGGACAGAAGAGACCCAGTACTTC

size: NA
D: TRBD1
V: TRBV5-4
J: TRBJ1-1
CDR3: CASSLQGQMNTEAFF
DNA: TGTGCCAGCAGCTTGCAGGGACAGATGAACACTGAAGCTTTCTTT

size: NA
D: TRBD2
V: TRBV19
J: TRBJ2-1
CDR3: CASSMGLGYEQFF
DNA: TGTGCCAGTAGTATGGGACTAGGCTATGAGCAGTTCTTC

size: NA
D: TRBD1
V: TRBV5-4
J: TRBJ2-6
CDR3: CASSLQGGSGANVLTF
DNA: TGTGCCAGCAGCTTACAGGGGGGCTCTGGGGCCAACGTCCTGACTTTC

size: NA
D: TRBD1
V: TRBV10-2
J: TRBJ2-7
CDR3: CASSLGFDRALTYEQYF
DNA: TGCGCCAGCAGCCTAGGTTTCGACAGGGCCCTAACCTACGAGCAGTACTTC

size: NA
D: TRBD1
V: TRBV19
J: TRBJ2-6
CDR3: CASSPTGAGANVLTF
DNA: TGTGCCAGTAGCCCTACAGGGGCTGGGGCCAACGTCCTGACTTTC

size: once
D: NA
V: TRBV7-9
J: TRBJ1-2
CDR3: CASSSPPGYGYTF
DNA: TGTGCCAGCAGCTCCCCCCCGGGCTATGGCTACACCTTC

size: NA
D: NA
V: TRBV20-1
J: TRBJ2-5
CDR3: CSARVEKTQYF
DNA: TGCAGTGCTAGAGTCGAGAAGACCCAGTACTTC

size: NA
D: TRBD2
V: TRBV18
J: TRBJ2-1
CDR3: CASSPYTGLAASPNNEQFF
DNA: TGTGCCAGCTCACCGTATACCGGACTAGCGGCGTCTCCTAACAATGAGCAGTTCTTC

size: once
D: TRBD2
V: TRBV5-1
J: TRBJ2-1
CDR3: CASSAVAGVYNEQFF
DNA: TGCGCCAGCAGCGCCGTAGCGGGAGTCTACAATGAGCAGTTCTTC

size: few
D: TRBD1
V: TRBV7-3
J: TRBJ2-7
CDR3: CASSLTAQGAREQYF
DNA: TGTGCCAGCAGCTTAACGGCGCAGGGGGCTCGGGAGCAGTACTTC

size: NA
D: NA
V: TRBV5-1
J: TRBJ2-7
CDR3: CASSFSGSRGQYF
DNA: TGCGCCAGCAGCTTCAGCGGTTCACGGGGGCAGTACTTC

size: NA
D: TRBD2
V: TRBV28
J: TRBJ2-1
CDR3: CASSLRLAGVSYNEQFF
DNA: TGTGCCAGCAGTTTAAGGTTAGCGGGAGTTTCCTACAATGAGCAGTTCTTC

size: NA
D: TRBD1
V: TRBV19
J: TRBJ1-4
CDR3: CASSILGTGRSEKLFF
DNA: TGTGCCAGTAGTATCTTAGGGACAGGGAGGAGTGAAAAACTGTTTTTT

size: NA
D: NA
V: TRBV15
J: TRBJ2-7
CDR3: CATSIKTQSEQYF
DNA: TGTGCCACCAGCATAAAAACCCAGTCCGAGCAGTACTTC

size: few
D: NA
V: TRBV6-1
J: TRBJ2-4
CDR3: CASSESSLNIQYF
DNA: TGTGCCAGCAGTGAATCGAGCTTAAACATTCAGTACTTC

size: NA
D: TRBD2
V: TRBV9
J: TRBJ2-2
CDR3: CASSEGLAVNTGELFF
DNA: TGTGCCAGCAGCGAAGGACTAGCGGTTAACACCGGGGAGCTGTTTTTT

size: NA
D: TRBD1
V: TRBV7-9
J: TRBJ1-2
CDR3: CASSPAGQGGYTF
DNA: TGTGCCAGCAGCCCAGCGGGACAGGGGGGCTACACCTTC

size: NA
D: NA
V: TRBV27
J: TRBJ1-2
CDR3: CASHPGGNYGYTF
DNA: TGTGCCAGCCACCCCGGAGGGAACTATGGCTACACCTTC

size: NA
D: TRBD1
V: TRBV10-3
J: TRBJ1-1
CDR3: CAISTGTGNTEAFF
DNA: TGTGCCATCAGCACCGGGACAGGGAACACTGAAGCTTTCTTT

size: NA
D: TRBD1
V: TRBV7-6
J: TRBJ1-4
CDR3: CASSLGTGGAVEKLFF
DNA: TGTGCCAGCAGCTTAGGGACAGGGGGCGCGGTTGAAAAACTGTTTTTT

size: NA
D: NA
V: TRBV10-2
J: TRBJ2-6
CDR3: CASSEWGVIPGANVLTF
DNA: TGCGCCAGCAGTGAGTGGGGGGTCATTCCTGGGGCCAACGTCCTGACTTTC

size: NA
D: NA
V: TRBV28
J: TRBJ2-1
CDR3: CASSMTRAEDEQFF
DNA: TGTGCCAGCAGTATGACTAGAGCGGAGGATGAGCAGTTCTTC

size: NA
D: TRBD2
V: TRBV5-1
J: TRBJ2-1
CDR3: CASSLGWTSSDEQFF
DNA: TGCGCCAGCAGCTTGGGATGGACTAGCAGTGATGAGCAGTTCTTC

size: NA
D: NA
V: TRBV5-1
J: TRBJ1-2
CDR3: CASSLGQRGGYTF
DNA: TGCGCCAGCAGCTTGGGACAGCGTGGTGGCTACACCTTC

size: NA
D: TRBD1
V: TRBV14
J: TRBJ2-5
CDR3: CASSQVTGQGQETQYF
DNA: TGTGCCAGCAGCCAAGTCACGGGACAGGGTCAAGAGACCCAGTACTTC

size: NA
D: TRBD1
V: TRBV30
J: TRBJ2-7
CDR3: CAWTIGQGPYYEQYF
DNA: TGTGCCTGGACCATTGGACAGGGGCCTTACTACGAGCAGTACTTC

size: NA
D: TRBD2
V: TRBV5-1
J: TRBJ2-5
CDR3: CASSKGLAVEETQYF
DNA: TGCGCCAGCAGCAAGGGACTAGCGGTGGAAGAGACCCAGTACTTC